These 10 T cell receptor beta chains originate from one sample sequenced in a study of cytomegalovirus exposure and HLA in healthy donors. The method was immunoSEQ multiplex PCR; TCRdb's version includes in-frame clones alone and lacks a portion of them. In the table there are over 200,000 clones, approximately 87% of which are singletons. What was sequenced was PBMCs. These TCRs come from a woman younger than 30 in good health and CMV-seronegative.

This clone was observed a single time. The rearrangement uses TRBV18 and TRBJ1-2; no clear D. The germline CDR1 and CDR2 sequences are KGHSH and LQKENI. The length of the CDR3 is 12 residues. Trimming pared 6 bases from V and 5 bases from J, leaving 10 bases between. The CDR3 reads CASSPEGYGYTF. The CDR3 DNA reads as TGTGCCAGCTCCCCCGAAGGGTATGGCTACACCTTC.

The CDR3 bases are TGCGCCAGCAGCTTGGCGGGCCGTGGGGGGAAGCAGTACTTC. This sequence encodes CASSLAGRGGKQYF. This chain links TRBV5-1 with TRBJ2-7, with a possible D match to TRBD2 (6 bases). The CDR3 loop spans 14 amino acids. CDR1 is SGHRS and CDR2 is YFSETQ in the germline V gene. Trimming left V 0 bases short and J 8 bases short, with 15 bases between.

The rearrangement links TRBV9 to TRBJ2-7, with TRBD1 identical over 7 bases. V shed 0 bases and J 2 bases; nucleotides not matched to a gene: 8. The CDR3 loop spans 16 amino acids. Germline loops: CDR1 SGDLS, CDR2 YYNGEE. The CDR3 loop reads CASSVEGRQGPYEQYF. The DNA of the CDR3 is TGTGCCAGCAGCGTAGAGGGGAGACAGGGACCCTACGAGCAGTACTTC.

This clone showed up just a few times. CDR3 protein: CASSLNRGRETQYF. The CDR3 DNA sequence: TGTGCCAGCAGCCTTAACAGGGGGCGAGAGACCCAGTACTTC. The gene calls are TRBV27 and TRBJ2-5; TRBD1 matches at 9 bases. The CDR3 spans 14 residues. In germline, CDR1 is MNHEY, CDR2 SMNVEV (reference sequence). V dropped 6 bases and J dropped 4; count of bases not matched to a gene: 6.

This clone was seen a single time. Different DNA sequences within this sample yield the same CDR3. V usage is TRBV30 and J usage is TRBJ1-1; 7 nucleotides align to TRBD1. The junction had 4 bases not matched to a gene; V was cut back by 2 bases and J by 4 bases. CDR1 is GTSNPN, CDR2 SVGIG, per germline (reference sequence). This CDR3 contains 13 residues. CDR3 sequence reads: CAWSRQGSTEAFF. In nucleotides, the CDR3 is TGTGCCTGGAGTAGACAGGGTTCCACTGAAGCTTTCTTT.

The gene calls are TRBV7-9 and TRBJ2-7; D gene uncertain. The CDR3 extends over 14 amino acids. V gave up 4 bases and J gave up 5 bases, with 15 bases separating them. The germline V gene encodes CDR1 SEHNR and CDR2 FQNEAQ (reference sequence). The CDR3, as DNA: TGTGCCAGCAGCTCCCTCGACACGAACGACGAGCAGTACTTC. Translating it yields CASSSLDTNDEQYF.

This clone was counted at least ten times. The V gene is TRBV29-1, the J gene TRBJ1-2; 7 positions match TRBD1. There are 12 residues in the CDR3. With 5 bases clipped from V and 4 bases from J, the junction kept 4 bases outside the gene matches. CDR1 and CDR2 from the germline V gene are SQVTM and ANQGSEA. The CDR3 here is CSVRQGTYGYTF. In nucleotides, the CDR3 is TGCAGCGTTCGACAGGGTACCTATGGCTACACCTTC.

The chain links TRBV27 to TRBJ2-7; no reliable D call. From germline, CDR1 is MNHEY and CDR2 SMNVEV (reference sequence). This CDR3 region has 15 residues. Trimming shortened V by 2 bases and J by 3 bases, and 14 bases separated the two germline ends. The CDR3 loop is CASSLRGVSGYEQYF. CDR3 DNA: TGTGCCAGCAGTTTACGTGGGGTCTCAGGCTACGAGCAGTACTTC.

The chain is built from TRBV28 and TRBJ2-1, with TRBD2 matching over 14 bases. In germline, CDR1 is MDHEN, CDR2 SYDVKM. The J segment lost 6 bases and the V segment lost 6 bases, leaving 4 bases of the junction unmatched. CDR3 length: 15 residues. The CDR3 sequence: CASSRGTSGSNEQFF. The CDR3 DNA reads as TGTGCCAGCAGCAGAGGGACTAGCGGGAGCAATGAGCAGTTCTTC. Together with reference TRBV28 and TRBJ2-1, the CDR3 gives the full variable domain: DVKVTQSSRYLVKRTGEKVFLECVQDMDHENMFWYRQDPGLGLRLIYFSYDVKMKEKGDIPEGYSVSREKKERFSLILESASTNQTSMYLCASSRGTSGSNEQFFGPGTRLTVL.

The rearrangement joins TRBV30 to TRBJ1-6; no clear D gene. Germline V lookup: CDR1 GTSNPN, CDR2 SVGIG (reference sequence). The length of the CDR3 is 15 residues. V was cut by 4 bases and J by 0 bases, with 10 bases left in between. The CDR3 reads CAWNSGSSYNSPLHF. The CDR3 DNA is TGTGCCTGGAACAGCGGCAGCTCCTATAATTCACCCCTCCACTTT.